These T cell receptor beta chains were read from a single sample in a study of blood T cell repertoires in COVID-19. The repertoire was sequenced with immunoSEQ multiplex PCR; TCRdb's copy has only in-frame clones and lacks some. The sample holds more than 300,000 clones, roughly 89% seen once. Source material: peripheral blood. These receptors were collected from a woman aged 40-49 years with COVID-19, enrolled during active disease. The CDR3 runs from the conserved cysteine through the conserved F or W. A D gene is named only where the DNA matches it firmly. For some rows the clone size is stated as once, few or many, or as a class when expanded; others skip it.

-	TRBV7-2	TRBJ2-5	-	TGTGCCAGCAGCTTAGAGTTCTCCTATGAAGAGACCCAGTACTTC	CASSLEFSYEETQYF
TRBD1	TRBV12-5	TRBJ1-1	-	TGTGCTAGTGGTTTGGACCCAGGGGGCACTGAAGCTTTCTTT	CASGLDPGGTEAFF
-	TRBV9	TRBJ2-1	-	TGTGCCAGCAGCGGATATGGTTCAGAAGCCTACAATGAGCAGTTCTTC	CASSGYGSEAYNEQFF
TRBD2	TRBV18	TRBJ2-1	-	TGTGCCAGCTCACCCAGCGGGAGTCCCTACAATGAGCAGTTCTTC	CASSPSGSPYNEQFF
-	TRBV2	TRBJ1-1	-	TGTGCCAGCAGTGCCCGTCTCGGGACAAACACTGAAGCTTTCTTT	CASSARLGTNTEAFF
TRBD1	TRBV6-4	TRBJ2-2	-	TGTGCCAGCCTCAAGGGAGGACAGGGGTTCGGGAGGCACCGGGGAGCTGTTTTT	CASLKGGQGFGRHRGAVF
-	TRBV5-8	TRBJ2-2	once	TGTGCCAGCAGCTTCGACAGAAAGACTGGGGAGCTGTTTTTT	CASSFDRKTGELFF
-	TRBV11-3	TRBJ2-2	-	TGTGCCAGCAGCTTAGGAGGCACCCGGGGGACCGGGGAGCTGTTTTTT	CASSLGGTRGTGELFF
-	TRBV19	TRBJ2-1	-	TGTGCCAGTAGTATCTTGAATGAGCAGTTCTTC	CASSILNEQFF
TRBD1	TRBV3-1/TRBV3-2	TRBJ2-5	-	TGTGCCAGCAGCTATTCAGGGGGCGGGGAGACCCAGTACTTC	CASSYSGGGETQYF
-	TRBV5-1	TRBJ2-7	-	TGCGCCAGCAGCCTTACTGCCCCCGGAGGTCCCTACGAGCAGTACTTC	CASSLTAPGGPYEQYF
-	TRBV20-1	TRBJ1-2	-	TGCAGTGCTAGAGACCCCTCTGGCTACACCTTC	CSARDPSGYTF
-	TRBV7-8	TRBJ1-2	-	TGTGCCAGCAGCTTAGGACAGAGCTATGGCTACACCTTC	CASSLGQSYGYTF
-	TRBV2	TRBJ2-3	-	TGTGCCAGCAGTGTATACATCACAGATACGCAGTATTTT	CASSVYITDTQYF
-	TRBV9	TRBJ1-5	-	TGTGCCAGCAGCGTGACAGATAGCAATCAGCCCCAGCATTTT	CASSVTDSNQPQHF
-	TRBV9	TRBJ1-1	-	TGTGCCAGCAGCGTAGGGGGAGGGACACACGCTGAAGCTTTCTTT	CASSVGGGTHAEAFF
TRBD2	TRBV7-9	TRBJ2-1	-	TGTGCCAGCAGCTCTGGGACTAGCGTGGACAATGAGCAGTTCTTC	CASSSGTSVDNEQFF
-	TRBV7-2	TRBJ1-1	-	TGTGCCAGCAGCTTAGTTCTCCGACTTAACACTGAAGCTTTCTTT	CASSLVLRLNTEAFF
TRBD2	TRBV9	TRBJ2-1	-	TGTGCCAGCAGCCCGGGGGGGTCTCTGTCCTACAATGAGCAGTTCTTC	CASSPGGSLSYNEQFF
-	TRBV12-3/TRBV12-4	TRBJ1-6	-	TGTGCCAGCAGTTCAGGGAGGGCGTCACCCCTCCACTTT	CASSSGRASPLHF
TRBD1	TRBV29-1	TRBJ2-3	few	TGCAGCACCGAGGGGGCTAGCTCGCCAGATACGCAGTATTTT	CSTEGASSPDTQYF
TRBD1	TRBV9	TRBJ1-2	few	TGTGCCAGCAGCGCTACAGGGGCCCAGAGAGGCTACACCTTC	CASSATGAQRGYTF
TRBD2	TRBV7-3	TRBJ2-2	-	TGTGCCAGCAGCATTAGCGGGGGGAACACCGGGGAGCTGTTTTTT	CASSISGGNTGELFF
TRBD2	TRBV2	TRBJ2-5	-	TGTGCCAGCGGTGGACTAGAACAAGAGACCCAGTACTTC	CASGGLEQETQYF
TRBD2	TRBV9	TRBJ2-7	-	TGTGCCAGCAGCCGCAGTGGGGCCGGACTAGCTCTTAGCGAGCAGTACTTC	CASSRSGAGLALSEQYF
TRBD2	TRBV5-1	TRBJ2-1	-	TGCGCCAGCAGTCGCCGACTAGCGGGAACGCCGACCGGAACGAATGAGCAGTTCTTC	CASSRRLAGTPTGTNEQFF
TRBD1	TRBV18	TRBJ1-1	once	TGTGCCAGCTCAACAGGACAGGGGGGGGTGAACACTGAAGCTTTCTTT	CASSTGQGGVNTEAFF
TRBD2	TRBV15	TRBJ2-2	-	TGTGCCACCAGCACCCGCCCGGGACTAGTTCCCGGGGAGCTGTTTTTT	CATSTRPGLVPGELFF
-	TRBV27	TRBJ1-1	-	TGTGCCAGCAGTTTAAAAGTAGGGGCCACTGAAGCTTTCTTT	CASSLKVGATEAFF
-	TRBV5-4	TRBJ1-1	-	TGTGCCAGCAGCTTGGCGGGAGACATGAACACTGAAGCTTTCTTT	CASSLAGDMNTEAFF
-	TRBV9	TRBJ1-3	-	TGTGCCAGCAGCGTAGCAGCGGGACACTCTGGAAACACCATATATTTT	CASSVAAGHSGNTIYF
-	TRBV7-2	TRBJ2-2	-	TGTGCCACCCGGGGGGCGGGCTACACCGGGGAGCTGTTTTTT	CATRGAGYTGELFF
-	TRBV7-8	TRBJ2-1	-	TGTGCCAGCAGCTTAAGTCATGGCCTCGGTAGCCTTAGAACCCGGGAGCAGTTCTTC	CASSLSHGLGSLRTREQFF
-	TRBV9	TRBJ2-3	-	TGTGCCAGCAGCGTTACTAGTCGAACCACAGATACGCAGTATTTT	CASSVTSRTTDTQYF
TRBD1	TRBV7-2	TRBJ1-4	-	TGTGCCAGCAGCTCGCCACCGGGACAGCGGAATGAAAAACTGTTTTTT	CASSSPPGQRNEKLFF
-	TRBV9	TRBJ1-4	-	TGTGCCAGCAGCGGGCAGGGCTTTAATGAAAAACTGTTTTTT	CASSGQGFNEKLFF
-	TRBV6-1	TRBJ2-7	few	TGTGCCAGCAGTGAAATCCCTGGAGGGGCTTCCTACGAGCAGTACTTC	CASSEIPGGASYEQYF
TRBD1	TRBV20-1	TRBJ2-3	-	TGCAGTGCTAGTTTGGGACAGGGGGCTATAGATACGCAGTATTTT	CSASLGQGAIDTQYF
TRBD1	TRBV5-6	TRBJ1-2	once	TGTGCCAGCAGCTTGGCATATGGCAGGGGGCAAGGCTACACCTTC	CASSLAYGRGQGYTF
-	TRBV7-9	TRBJ1-2	-	TGTGCCAGCAGCTTTTCACAGGGATCCAACTATGGCTACACCTTC	CASSFSQGSNYGYTF
-	TRBV6-6	TRBJ1-2	-	TGTGCCAGCAGTCCGAGGAGGGAAGCCGTGAGGAGTGGCTACACCTTC	CASSPRREAVRSGYTF
TRBD1	TRBV5-5	TRBJ1-4	-	TGTGCCAGCAGCTGGACAGGGGGCGCGTCTGAAAAACTGTTTTTT	CASSWTGGASEKLFF
-	TRBV9	TRBJ2-1	-	TGTGCCAGCAGTGACCGCGGCTTGGAGCAGTTCTTC	CASSDRGLEQFF
-	TRBV25-1	TRBJ1-4	-	TGTGCCAGCAGTGGGACCAGACAGAATAATGAAAAACTGTTTTTT	CASSGTRQNNEKLFF
-	TRBV5-5	TRBJ1-1	-	TGTGCCAGCAGCCTGGACCCAGGGAGGTTGAACACTGAAGCTTTCTTT	CASSLDPGRLNTEAFF
TRBD1	TRBV11-2	TRBJ1-6	-	TGTGCCAGCAGCTTGGGGGACAGAAATAATTCACCCCTCCACTTT	CASSLGDRNNSPLHF
-	TRBV3-1/TRBV3-2	TRBJ1-4	-	TGTGCCAGCAGCCAAGTTATGTCACAGGGCCCTTCGTTTTTT	CASSQVMSQGPSFF
-	TRBV5-4	TRBJ2-1	once	TGTGCCAGCAGCTTTTCAGCGGTGAATGAGCAGTTCTTC	CASSFSAVNEQFF
-	TRBV7-2	TRBJ2-5	-	TGTGCCAGCAGTCCGACCGGCGCAGGCCAAGAGACCCAGTACTTC	CASSPTGAGQETQYF
TRBD1	TRBV5-1	TRBJ2-7	-	TGCGCCAGCAGCTTGGCCTGGACAGGGGGTTACGAGCAGTACTTC	CASSLAWTGGYEQYF